This is a list of T cell receptor beta chains from one sample in a study of T-cell memory formation after mild COVID-19. TCRdb reprocessed the 5' RACE reads with MiXCR, giving one entry per CDR3 protein. The data contain around 130,000 distinct CDR3 sequences, roughly 6% of them singletons. Sequencing used PBMCs or a T cell subset sorted from them (not recorded which). These receptors originate from an adult woman who had mild COVID-19 (a few samples of this study predate the infection). Cell type and time point are not known. CDR3s include the opening cysteine and the closing phenylalanine or tryptophan. The D gene is left open where the match is weak. The size entry is marked missing in some rows and otherwise reads once, few, many or a size class.

clone size	D gene	V gene	J gene	CDR3 protein	CDR3 DNA
NA	NA	TRBV19	TRBJ1-1	CASSSPGVRGQTEAFF	TGTGCCAGTAGTTCTCCCGGGGTCCGAGGGCAAACTGAAGCTTTCTTT
few	NA	TRBV19	TRBJ1-6	CASSADSGNSPLHF	TGTGCCAGTAGTGCCGACAGCGGAAATTCACCCCTCCACTTT
many	TRBD1	TRBV18	TRBJ2-1	CASLLLTGLNEQFF	TGTGCCAGCCTATTGCTGACAGGGCTGAATGAGCAGTTCTTC
many	NA	TRBV5-1	TRBJ2-7	CASSLPSNYEQYF	TGCGCCAGCAGCTTGCCTTCAAACTACGAGCAGTACTTC
few	NA	TRBV5-5	TRBJ2-1	CASTPGGLTGLGGEQFF	TGTGCCAGCACCCCCGGTGGTCTGACAGGGCTCGGGGGTGAGCAGTTCTTC
few	TRBD2	TRBV20-1	TRBJ2-5	CSAFSGSGRGFKQETQYF	TGCAGTGCTTTTAGCGGGAGCGGTAGAGGGTTCAAGCAAGAGACCCAGTACTTC
many	TRBD2	TRBV6-2/TRBV6-3	TRBJ2-7	CASSYSPRLASTYEQYF	TGTGCCAGCAGTTACTCTCCCAGACTAGCTTCTACCTACGAGCAGTACTTC
many	NA	TRBV5-1	TRBJ2-1	CASSFNQGEQFF	TGCGCCAGCAGCTTTAATCAGGGCGAGCAGTTCTTC
NA	NA	TRBV7-3	TRBJ2-2	CASSLVENTGELFF	TGTGCCAGCAGCTTGGTGGAGAACACCGGGGAGCTGTTTTTT
few	TRBD1	TRBV3-1	TRBJ1-1	CASSQPQGQGASPEAFF	TGTGCCAGCAGCCAACCCCAGGGACAGGGGGCGAGTCCTGAAGCTTTCTTT
many	NA	TRBV5-1	TRBJ2-7	CASRGSSYEQYF	TGCGCCAGCAGGGGAAGCTCCTACGAGCAGTACTTC
NA	TRBD1	TRBV5-6	TRBJ2-6	CASSWGQYPSGANVLTF	TGTGCCAGCAGCTGGGGACAGTACCCCTCTGGGGCCAACGTCCTGACTTTC
many	TRBD1	TRBV24-1	TRBJ1-1	CAARQGGQKNTEAFF	TGTGCCGCCCGACAAGGGGGACAGAAGAACACTGAAGCTTTCTTT
few	TRBD1	TRBV11-2	TRBJ2-7	CASSRDREGTYEQYF	TGTGCCAGCAGCCGCGACAGGGAAGGTACCTACGAGCAGTACTTC
NA	NA	TRBV30	TRBJ2-1	CAWKGSGYNEQFF	TGTGCCTGGAAGGGGTCGGGCTACAATGAGCAGTTCTTC
few	NA	TRBV12-3/TRBV12-4	TRBJ2-7	CASSSPRAPYEQYF	TGTGCCAGCAGCAGCCCCAGGGCCCCCTACGAGCAGTACTTC
few	NA	TRBV20-1	TRBJ1-2	CSARPGARRSGYTF	TGCAGTGCTAGGCCAGGGGCTAGAAGAAGTGGCTACACCTTC
many	NA	TRBV7-2	TRBJ1-1	CASSLLQTNTEAFF	TGTGCCAGCAGCTTATTACAGACGAACACTGAAGCTTTCTTT
NA	TRBD2	TRBV10-3	TRBJ2-3	CAISESGNTQYF	TGTGCCATCAGTGAGAGCGGGAATACGCAGTATTTT
few	NA	TRBV6-6	TRBJ2-7	CARLRAYEQYF	TGTGCCAGACTCCGAGCCTACGAGCAGTACTTC
few	NA	TRBV9	TRBJ2-3	CASSVEGGGPDTQYF	TGTGCCAGCAGCGTAGAAGGGGGAGGGCCTGATACGCAGTATTTT
NA	NA	TRBV5-1	TRBJ2-6	CASSPPTFSGANVLTF	TGCGCCAGCAGTCCTCCAACCTTTTCTGGGGCCAACGTCCTGACTTTC
NA	NA	TRBV30	TRBJ1-1	CAWSVRGGTEAFF	TGTGCCTGGAGTGTTCGGGGGGGTACTGAAGCTTTCTTT
NA	TRBD2	TRBV11-3	TRBJ2-7	CASSQYYGTSGTYEQYF	TGTGCCAGCAGCCAGTATTACGGGACTAGCGGAACCTACGAGCAGTACTTC
few	TRBD1	TRBV27	TRBJ2-7	CASSYSGTEKLRGQYF	TGTGCCAGCAGTTATTCCGGGACAGAGAAACTACGAGGGCAGTACTTC
many	TRBD1	TRBV7-8	TRBJ2-7	CASLLAGGYEQYF	TGTGCCAGCCTTCTGGCAGGGGGCTACGAGCAGTACTTC
NA	TRBD2	TRBV2	TRBJ2-1	CASSPGLAGPNEQFF	TGTGCCAGCAGCCCAGGACTAGCGGGTCCCAATGAGCAGTTCTTC
many	TRBD2	TRBV5-1	TRBJ2-3	CASSLRPRLAGIGADTQYF	TGCGCCAGCAGCTTGAGGCCGAGACTAGCGGGAATCGGGGCAGATACGCAGTATTTT
few	NA	TRBV6-2/TRBV6-3	TRBJ2-3	CASSYLKRTDTQYF	TGTGCCAGCAGTTACCTAAAACGCACAGATACGCAGTATTTT
few	TRBD1	TRBV5-1	TRBJ2-7	CASSLGPGQAVYEQYF	TGCGCCAGCAGCTTGGGCCCGGGACAGGCTGTCTACGAGCAGTACTTC
NA	TRBD1	TRBV6-5	TRBJ1-2	CASRKQGAWGGYTF	TGTGCCAGCAGAAAGCAGGGGGCCTGGGGTGGCTACACCTTC
few	NA	TRBV4-3	TRBJ2-3	CASSLQVGSYTDTQYF	TGCGCCAGCAGCCTCCAAGTGGGGAGTTACACAGATACGCAGTATTTT
many	NA	TRBV7-2	TRBJ2-5	CATPETQYF	TGTGCCACCCCGGAGACCCAGTACTTC
NA	NA	TRBV6-2/TRBV6-3	TRBJ2-7	CASSYSNYEQYF	TGTGCCAGCAGTTACTCTAACTACGAGCAGTACTTC
NA	NA	TRBV6-2/TRBV6-3	TRBJ2-5	CASSHTETQYF	TGTGCCAGCAGTCACACGGAGACCCAGTACTTC
many	TRBD1	TRBV7-6	TRBJ2-2	CASSSVGQGKIGELFF	TGTGCCAGCAGCTCCGTGGGACAGGGGAAGATCGGGGAGCTGTTTTTT
NA	NA	TRBV7-9	TRBJ1-5	CASSFFPGNQPQHF	TGTGCCAGCAGCTTTTTTCCAGGCAATCAGCCCCAGCATTTT